This T cell receptor beta chain was identified in a study of cytomegalovirus exposure and HLA in healthy donors. Findings and caveats of the study: Around 160 TCR beta chains were listed as cytomegalovirus-associated. First-cohort TCR clusters were later found to tend to co-occur in the 130 or so validation repertoires.

On this clone: What it recognizes is unknown.

TCRdb's copy holds only in-frame clones and misses some; the assay was immunoSEQ multiplex PCR. The table records 60,000 to 80,000 clones, about 82% of them present only once. V trimming: 4 bases; J trimming: 7 bases; junction bases outside the gene matches: 9. Germline lookup yields CDR1 SGHNT and CDR2 YYREEE (reference sequence). The CDR3 runs to 16 residues. V usage is TRBV5-4 and J usage is TRBJ2-2; 11 bases are a match to TRBD2. Sequencing input: PBMCs. This clonotype was sampled from a young man in good health and CMV-seronegative. The CDR3 loop reads CASSRATSGVGGELFF. In DNA, the CDR3 is TGTGCCAGCAGCCGGGCGACTAGCGGGGTAGGCGGGGAGCTGTTTTTT.